The clone carrying this T cell receptor (beta chain) was seen more than once but under ten times. This entry comes from a study of T-cell reconstitution after alpha-beta-depleted transplantation in children. Construction of the TCRbeta library involved unique molecular identifiers. MiXCR, applied by TCRdb to the PCR reads, yields one record per CDR3 protein. The data show some 550,000 distinct CDR3 sequences, 23% seen once. The CDR3 is made up of 15 amino acids. Per the germline V gene, CDR1 is MDHEN and CDR2 is SYDVKM. V lost 6 bases and J lost 7, with 22 bases in between. The V gene is TRBV28, the J gene TRBJ2-7; a weak D match, TRBD2 (5 bases). Source: PBMCs, mostly from graft donor cells, taken 360 days after TCRalphabeta/CD19-depleted stem cell transplant. The TCR originated in a boy in the first two years of life who had a stem cell transplant for acute myeloid leukemia, so the T cells may come from the graft donor. The DNA of the CDR3 is TGTGCCAGCAGCCCACCCCTTCCTTCTTCGGGAGAGCAGTACGTC. Encoded protein: CASSPPLPSSGEQYV.